A single T cell receptor (beta chain) is shown here with its context. What it recognizes is unknown. CD4+ T cell isolation took place after approximately 11 days of culture. BNT162b2 vaccine or mRNA-1273 vaccine was given to participants in two doses. Clones were read by immunoSEQ multiplex PCR, and TCRdb kept only the in-frame ones, dropping some. The table includes around 50,000 clones, less than 85% detected once. The entry originates in a study of vaccination effects on CD4 cells after COVID-19. In germline, CDR1 is DFQATT, CDR2 SNEGSKA (reference sequence). The V end lost 3 bases, the J end lost 2 bases, and 11 bases lay between the germline ends. This CDR3 comprises 13 residues.

This chain connects TRBV20-1 to TRBJ2-7; D gene uncertain. Sample: CD4+ T cells from PBMCs cultured without peptide, taken after COVID-19 vaccination. The receptor was derived from a human donor who received a COVID-19 vaccine. For the CDR3, the DNA is TGCAGTGCTAGTTTAACCGGAACCTACGAGCAGTACTTC. Its translation is CSASLTGTYEQYF.